These 10 T cell receptor beta chains were all obtained from the same sample, sequenced in a study of identical twins. TCRdb called the 5' RACE reads again in MiXCR, with one record for every CDR3 protein. This sample has 300,000 to 400,000 distinct CDR3 sequences, with approximately 13% found just once. This sample was also put to use in a study of yellow fever vaccine responses in identical twins.

The sequenced sample consisted of CD8+ T cells sorted from blood. The receptors originated from a woman aged 18 to 35 in good health.

This clonotype has more than one count but fewer than ten. The chain combines TRBV5-1 with TRBJ2-5; weak D call: TRBD1 (5 bases). CDR3 size: 16 residues. The germline gives CDR1 SGHRS, CDR2 YFSETQ. Trimming stripped 4 bases from V and 5 bases from J, with 21 bases between. The CDR3 spells CASSATRETPQETQYF. The CDR3 DNA sequence: TGCGCCAGCAGCGCGACCAGGGAAACCCCTCAGGAGACCCAGTACTTC.

This clonotype was seen more than once but under ten times. The chain employs TRBV4-1 and TRBJ1-1, with 8 bases aligning to TRBD1. The CDR3 runs 15 residues. CDR1 is MGHRA, CDR2 YSYEKL, per germline. V lost 6 bases to trimming and J lost 2 bases; unmatched junction nucleotides: 8. CDR3 sequence (DNA): TGCGCCAGCAGACCTGGACAGGGCGAAAACACTGAAGCTTTCTTT. Translating gives CASRPGQGENTEAFF.

This clonotype showed up many times. The chain joins TRBV27 to TRBJ2-3; D call uncertain. V dropped 3 bases and J dropped 4 bases, with 11 bases sitting between them. The V gene's germline CDR1 is MNHEY and CDR2 SMNVEV (reference sequence). This CDR3 has 14 amino acids. CDR3: CASSLSGSADTQYF. The CDR3 DNA follows: TGTGCCAGCAGTTTGAGTGGGTCTGCAGATACGCAGTATTTT.

This chain links TRBV11-1 with TRBJ2-3, with TRBD2 matching 11 bases. The germline gives CDR1 SGHAT, CDR2 FQDESV (reference sequence). Unmatched junction bases numbered 8, after V lost 5 bases and J lost 4 bases. CDR3 size: 16 residues. CDR3 sequence: CASSQSGLAAPDTQYF. The DNA of the CDR3 is TGTGCCAGCAGCCAGTCGGGACTAGCGGCTCCAGATACGCAGTATTTT.

This clonotype was observed a few times. The genes are TRBV27 and TRBJ2-5; 9 nucleotides match TRBD1. V gave up 5 bases and J gave up 5 bases; unmatched junction bases: 6. Germline CDR1 reads MNHEY; CDR2 reads SMNVEV (reference sequence). The CDR3 length is 14 residues. The CDR3, as DNA: TGTGCCAGCAGTGCACAGGGGGCGCGGGAGACCCAGTACTTC. It specifies CASSAQGARETQYF.

CDR3 DNA sequence: TGCAGTGCTAGAGGGGGCCCGCTTTTCGAGCAGTACTTC. This encodes CSARGGPLFEQYF. V is TRBV20-1 and J is TRBJ2-7; possible D gene TRBD1, 5 bases. Trimming shortened V by 1 base and J by 6 bases, and 13 bases separated the two germline ends. Germline CDR1 and CDR2: DFQATT and SNEGSKA (reference sequence). The CDR3 is 13 residues long.

The sample holds many counts of this clonotype. This chain uses TRBV9 with TRBJ2-1, with TRBD2 as a possible D gene (5 bases). Germline assignment: CDR1 SGDLS and CDR2 YYNGEE. V was pared by 0 bases and J by 5 bases, with 9 bases between. This CDR3 has 14 residues. CDR3 DNA sequence: TGTGCCAGCAGCGTAGGTGCCGGGAACAATGAGCAGTTCTTC. Translation gives CASSVGAGNNEQFF.

V is TRBV12-3 or TRBV12-4 and J is TRBJ2-7; D possibly corresponds to TRBD2 (5 bases). Trimming pared 7 bases from V and 3 bases from J, leaving 13 bases between. This CDR3 is built from 13 residues. The CDR3 nucleotides are TGTGCCAGCATGGAGGAATACTACTACGAGCAGTACTTC. It translates to CASMEEYYYEQYF.

The V and J genes are TRBV12-3 or TRBV12-4 and TRBJ1-4; maybe TRBD1 (5 bases). Trimming cost V 3 bases and J 7 bases, with 15 bases left between them. This CDR3 is 15 amino acids long. This chain's CDR3 is CASSFGAGLGEKLFF. The CDR3 region has the DNA TGTGCCAGCAGTTTCGGGGCAGGGTTAGGTGAAAAACTGTTTTTT.

The table lists this clonotype with many counts. The CDR3 nucleotides are TGTGCCAGCAGGCCACGGGCGGTTTTTAATAGCAATCAGCCCCAGCATTTT. Amino acid sequence: CASRPRAVFNSNQPQHF. The chain recombines TRBV6-1 with TRBJ1-5, with unresolved D. The CDR3 has 17 residues. CDR1 and CDR2 (germline): MNHNS, SASEGT. With 6 bases removed from V and 0 bases from J, the gap between germline ends came to 18 bases.